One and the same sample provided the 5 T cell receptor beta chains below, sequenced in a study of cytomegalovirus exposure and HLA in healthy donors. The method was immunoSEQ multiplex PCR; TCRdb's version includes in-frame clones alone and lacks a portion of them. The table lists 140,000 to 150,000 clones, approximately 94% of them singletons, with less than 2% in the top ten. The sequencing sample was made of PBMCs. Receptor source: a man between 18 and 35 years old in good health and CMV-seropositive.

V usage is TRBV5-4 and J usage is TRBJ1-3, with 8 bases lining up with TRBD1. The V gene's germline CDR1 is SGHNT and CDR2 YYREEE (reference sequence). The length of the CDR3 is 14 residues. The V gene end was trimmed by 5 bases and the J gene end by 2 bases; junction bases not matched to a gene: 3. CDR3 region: CASRSDRAGNTIYF. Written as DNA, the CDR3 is TGTGCCAGCAGATCGGACAGGGCTGGAAACACCATATATTTT.

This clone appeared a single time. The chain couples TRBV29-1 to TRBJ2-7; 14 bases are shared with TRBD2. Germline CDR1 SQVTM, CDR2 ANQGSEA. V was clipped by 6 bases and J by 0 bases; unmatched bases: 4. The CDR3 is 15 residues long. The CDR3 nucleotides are TGCAGCGTGGGGGGACTAGCGGGAGACTCCTACGAGCAGTACTTC. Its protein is CSVGGLAGDSYEQYF.

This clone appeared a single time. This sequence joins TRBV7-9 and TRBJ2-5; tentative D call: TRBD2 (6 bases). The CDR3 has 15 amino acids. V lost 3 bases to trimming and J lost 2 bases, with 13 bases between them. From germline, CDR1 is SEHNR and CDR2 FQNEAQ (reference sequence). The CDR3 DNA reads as TGTGCCAGCAGCTTGTTCACCGGGGGTCAAGAGACCCAGTACTTC. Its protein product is CASSLFTGGQETQYF.

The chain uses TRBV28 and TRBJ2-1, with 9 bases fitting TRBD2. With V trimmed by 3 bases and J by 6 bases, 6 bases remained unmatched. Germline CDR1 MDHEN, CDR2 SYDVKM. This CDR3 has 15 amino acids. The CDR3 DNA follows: TGTGCCAGCAGTTTGGTAGCGGGAGTGGGCAATGAGCAGTTCTTC. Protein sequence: CASSLVAGVGNEQFF.

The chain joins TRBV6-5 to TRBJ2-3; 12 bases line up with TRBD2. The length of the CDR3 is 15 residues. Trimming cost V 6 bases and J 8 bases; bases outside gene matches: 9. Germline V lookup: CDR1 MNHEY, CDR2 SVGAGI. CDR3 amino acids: CASSPDASGRVTQYF. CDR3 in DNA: TGTGCCAGCAGCCCTGACGCTAGCGGGAGGGTTACGCAGTATTTT.